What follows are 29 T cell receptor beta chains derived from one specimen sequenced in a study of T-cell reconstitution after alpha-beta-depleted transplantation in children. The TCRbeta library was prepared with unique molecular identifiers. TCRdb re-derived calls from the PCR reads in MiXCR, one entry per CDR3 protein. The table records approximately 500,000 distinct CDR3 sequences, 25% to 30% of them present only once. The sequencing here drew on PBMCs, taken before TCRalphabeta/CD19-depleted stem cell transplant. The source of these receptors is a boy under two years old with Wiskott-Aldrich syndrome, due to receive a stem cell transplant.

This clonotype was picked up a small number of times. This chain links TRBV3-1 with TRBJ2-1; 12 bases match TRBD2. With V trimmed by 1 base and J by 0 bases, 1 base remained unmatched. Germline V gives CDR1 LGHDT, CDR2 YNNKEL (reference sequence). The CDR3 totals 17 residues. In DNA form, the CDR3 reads TGTGCCAGCAGCCAAGGGACTAGCGGGAACTCCTACAATGAGCAGTTCTTC. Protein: CASSQGTSGNSYNEQFF.

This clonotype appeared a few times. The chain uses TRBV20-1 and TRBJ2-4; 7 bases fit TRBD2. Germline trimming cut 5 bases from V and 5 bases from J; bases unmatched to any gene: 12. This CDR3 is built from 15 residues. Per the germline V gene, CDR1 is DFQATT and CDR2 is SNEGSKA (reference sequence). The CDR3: CSASNRGRWENIQYF. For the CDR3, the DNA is TGCAGTGCTTCTAATCGCGGGAGATGGGAAAACATTCAGTACTTC.

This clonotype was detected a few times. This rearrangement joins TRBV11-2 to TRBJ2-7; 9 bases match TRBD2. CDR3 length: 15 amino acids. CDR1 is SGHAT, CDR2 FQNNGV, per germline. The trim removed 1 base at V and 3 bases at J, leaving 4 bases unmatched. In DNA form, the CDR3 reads TGTGCCAGCAGCTTAGTAAGCGGGAGGCTCTACGAGCAGTACTTC. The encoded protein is CASSLVSGRLYEQYF.

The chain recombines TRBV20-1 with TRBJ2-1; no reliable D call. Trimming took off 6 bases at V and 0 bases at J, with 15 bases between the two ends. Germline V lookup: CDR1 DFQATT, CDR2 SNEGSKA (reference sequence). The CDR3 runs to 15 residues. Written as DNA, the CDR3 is TGCAGTGCGAGTAATATATTTCACTCCTACAATGAGCAGTTCTTC. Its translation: CSASNIFHSYNEQFF.

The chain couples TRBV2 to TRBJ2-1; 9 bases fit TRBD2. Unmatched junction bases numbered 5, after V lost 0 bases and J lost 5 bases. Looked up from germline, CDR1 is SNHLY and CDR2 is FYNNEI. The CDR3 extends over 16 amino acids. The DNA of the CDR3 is TGTGCCAGCAGTGAAGCTGAAGGACTAGCGCACAATGAGCAGTTCTTC. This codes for CASSEAEGLAHNEQFF.

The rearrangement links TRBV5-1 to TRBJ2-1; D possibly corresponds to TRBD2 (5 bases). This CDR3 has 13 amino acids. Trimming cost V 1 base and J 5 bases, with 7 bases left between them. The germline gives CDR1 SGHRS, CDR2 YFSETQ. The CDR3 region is CASSLTSNNEQFF. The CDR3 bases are TGCGCCAGCAGCTTGACTAGTAACAATGAGCAGTTCTTC.

CDR3 in amino acids: CSANPTSGSYNEQFF. The DNA of the CDR3 is TGCAGTGCTAACCCTACTAGCGGGAGCTACAATGAGCAGTTCTTC. The chain has TRBV20-1 and TRBJ2-1; 11 bases are shared with TRBD2. This CDR3 contains 15 residues. The V and J ends lost 4 bases and 3 bases, in that order; junction bases with no gene match: 5. CDR1 is DFQATT and CDR2 is SNEGSKA in the germline V gene (reference sequence).

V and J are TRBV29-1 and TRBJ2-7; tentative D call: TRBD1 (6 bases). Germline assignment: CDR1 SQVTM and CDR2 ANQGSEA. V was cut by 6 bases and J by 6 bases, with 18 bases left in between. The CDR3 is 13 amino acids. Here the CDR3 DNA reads TGCAGCGTCGGAACAGGGAAGCAGTCCGAGCAGTACTTC. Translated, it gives CSVGTGKQSEQYF.

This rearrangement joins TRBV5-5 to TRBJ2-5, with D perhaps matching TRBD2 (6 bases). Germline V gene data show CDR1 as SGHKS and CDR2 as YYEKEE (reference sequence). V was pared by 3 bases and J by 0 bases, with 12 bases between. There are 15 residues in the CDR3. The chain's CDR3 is CASSSEGLYQETQYF. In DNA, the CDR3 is TGTGCCAGCAGCTCAGAGGGACTCTACCAAGAGACCCAGTACTTC.

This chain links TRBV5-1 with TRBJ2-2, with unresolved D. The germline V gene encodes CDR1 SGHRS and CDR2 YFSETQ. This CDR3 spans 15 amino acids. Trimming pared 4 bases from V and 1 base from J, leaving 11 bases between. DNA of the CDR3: TGCGCCAGCAGCCTGCCCCGACAGAACACCGGGGAGCTGTTTTTT. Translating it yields CASSLPRQNTGELFF.

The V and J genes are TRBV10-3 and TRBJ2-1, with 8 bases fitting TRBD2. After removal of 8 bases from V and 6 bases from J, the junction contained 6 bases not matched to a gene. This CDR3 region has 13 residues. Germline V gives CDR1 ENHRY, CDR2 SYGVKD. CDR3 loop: CAISGRALNEQFF. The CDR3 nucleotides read TGTGCCATCTCCGGGAGGGCCCTCAATGAGCAGTTCTTC.

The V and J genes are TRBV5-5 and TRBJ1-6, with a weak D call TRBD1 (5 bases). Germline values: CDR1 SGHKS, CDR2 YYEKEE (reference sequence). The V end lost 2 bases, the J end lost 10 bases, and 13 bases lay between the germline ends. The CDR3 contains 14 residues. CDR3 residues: CASSLSQGLSPLHF. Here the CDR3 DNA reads TGTGCCAGCAGCTTAAGCCAGGGCCTCTCACCCCTCCACTTT.

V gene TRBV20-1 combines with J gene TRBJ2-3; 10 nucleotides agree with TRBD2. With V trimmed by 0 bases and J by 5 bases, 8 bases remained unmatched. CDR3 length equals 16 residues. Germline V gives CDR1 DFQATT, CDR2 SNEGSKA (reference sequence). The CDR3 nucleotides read TGCAGTGCTAGAGATCGGCTAGCGGGAGTGGTAGATACGCAGTATTTT. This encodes CSARDRLAGVVDTQYF.

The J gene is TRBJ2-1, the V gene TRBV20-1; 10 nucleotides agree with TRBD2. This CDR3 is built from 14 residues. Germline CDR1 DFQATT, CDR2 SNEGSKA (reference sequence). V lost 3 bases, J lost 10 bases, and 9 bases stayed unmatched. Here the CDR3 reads CSASRSSGSWEQFF. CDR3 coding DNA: TGCAGTGCTAGTCGGTCTAGCGGGAGTTGGGAGCAGTTCTTC.

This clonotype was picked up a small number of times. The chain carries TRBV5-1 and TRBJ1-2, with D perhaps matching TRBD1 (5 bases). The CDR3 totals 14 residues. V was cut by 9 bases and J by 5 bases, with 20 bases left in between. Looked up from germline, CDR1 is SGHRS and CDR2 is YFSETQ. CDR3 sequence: CATSTGTDSYGYTF. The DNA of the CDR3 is TGCGCCACCTCAACTGGGACGGACTCGTATGGCTACACCTTC.

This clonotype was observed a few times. The CDR3 sequence: CASSLDGMTEAFF. As DNA, the CDR3 is TGCGCCAGCAGCTTGGATGGTATGACTGAAGCTTTCTTT. V gene TRBV5-1 combines with J gene TRBJ1-1; D is ambiguous. This CDR3 has 13 amino acids. Germline loops: CDR1 SGHRS, CDR2 YFSETQ. Trimming pared 0 bases from V and 5 bases from J, leaving 8 bases between.

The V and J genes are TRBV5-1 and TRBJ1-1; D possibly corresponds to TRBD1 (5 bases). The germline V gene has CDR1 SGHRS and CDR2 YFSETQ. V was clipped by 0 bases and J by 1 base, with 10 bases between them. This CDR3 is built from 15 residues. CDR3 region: CASSLAGKANTEAFF. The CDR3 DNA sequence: TGCGCCAGCAGCTTGGCAGGGAAGGCGAACACTGAAGCTTTCTTT.

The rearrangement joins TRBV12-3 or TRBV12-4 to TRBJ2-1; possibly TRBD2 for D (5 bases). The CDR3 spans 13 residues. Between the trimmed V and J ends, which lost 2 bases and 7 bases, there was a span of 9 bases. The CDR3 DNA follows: TGTGCCAGCAGTTTAATAGAGGGAAATGAGCAGTTCTTC. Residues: CASSLIEGNEQFF.

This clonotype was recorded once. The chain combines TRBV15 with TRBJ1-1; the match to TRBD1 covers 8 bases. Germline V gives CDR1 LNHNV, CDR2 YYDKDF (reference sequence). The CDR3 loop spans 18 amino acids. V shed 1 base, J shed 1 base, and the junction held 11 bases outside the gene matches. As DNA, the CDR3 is TGTGCCACCAGCAGAGTGGTGGGGCAGGGGGCGAGGAACACTGAAGCTTTCTTT. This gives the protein CATSRVVGQGARNTEAFF.

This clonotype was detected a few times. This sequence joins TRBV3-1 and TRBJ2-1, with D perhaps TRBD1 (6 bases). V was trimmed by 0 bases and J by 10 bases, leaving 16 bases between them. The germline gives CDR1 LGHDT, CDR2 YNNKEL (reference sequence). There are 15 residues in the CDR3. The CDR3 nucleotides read TGTGCCAGCAGCCAAGATGTTTGGGGGCCAGAGGAGCAGTTCTTC. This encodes CASSQDVWGPEEQFF.

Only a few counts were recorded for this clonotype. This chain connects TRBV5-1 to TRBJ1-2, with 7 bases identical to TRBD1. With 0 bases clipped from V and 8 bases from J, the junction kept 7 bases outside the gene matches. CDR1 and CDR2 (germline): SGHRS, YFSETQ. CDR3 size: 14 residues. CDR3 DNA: TGCGCCAGCAGCTTGGTGGCCGGGACAGCCGGCTACACCTTC. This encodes CASSLVAGTAGYTF.

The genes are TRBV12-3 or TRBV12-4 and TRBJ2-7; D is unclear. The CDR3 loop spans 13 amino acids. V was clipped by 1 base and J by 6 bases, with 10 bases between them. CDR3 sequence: CASSLVSDGEQYF. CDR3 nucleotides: TGTGCCAGCAGTTTAGTGTCCGACGGCGAGCAGTACTTC.

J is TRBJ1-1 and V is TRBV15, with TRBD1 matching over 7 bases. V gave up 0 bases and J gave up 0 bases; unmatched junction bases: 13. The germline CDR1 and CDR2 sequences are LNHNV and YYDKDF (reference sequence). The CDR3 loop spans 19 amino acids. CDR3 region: CATSRDRLWTGIMNTEAFF. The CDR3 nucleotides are TGTGCCACCAGCAGAGATCGCCTCTGGACAGGTATCATGAACACTGAAGCTTTCTTT.

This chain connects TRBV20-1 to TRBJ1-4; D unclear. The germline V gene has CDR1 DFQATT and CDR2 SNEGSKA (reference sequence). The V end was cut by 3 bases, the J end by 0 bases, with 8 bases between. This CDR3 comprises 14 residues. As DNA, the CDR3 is TGCAGTGCTAGTTCCGGAGCAACTAATGAAAAACTGTTTTTT. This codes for CSASSGATNEKLFF.

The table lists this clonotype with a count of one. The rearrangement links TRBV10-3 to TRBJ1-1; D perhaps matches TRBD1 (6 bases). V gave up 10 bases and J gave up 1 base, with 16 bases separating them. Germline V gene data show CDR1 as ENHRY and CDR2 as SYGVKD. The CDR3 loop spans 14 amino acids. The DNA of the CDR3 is TGTGCCACCCGAACAGGGAGAACGAACACTGAAGCTTTCTTT. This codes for CATRTGRTNTEAFF.

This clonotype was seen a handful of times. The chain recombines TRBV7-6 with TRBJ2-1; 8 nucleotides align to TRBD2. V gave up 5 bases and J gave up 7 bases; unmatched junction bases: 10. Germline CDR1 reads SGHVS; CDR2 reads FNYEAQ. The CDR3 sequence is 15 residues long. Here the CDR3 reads CASSPTSVLGNEQFF. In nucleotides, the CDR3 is TGTGCCAGCAGCCCGACTAGCGTTCTTGGGAATGAGCAGTTCTTC.

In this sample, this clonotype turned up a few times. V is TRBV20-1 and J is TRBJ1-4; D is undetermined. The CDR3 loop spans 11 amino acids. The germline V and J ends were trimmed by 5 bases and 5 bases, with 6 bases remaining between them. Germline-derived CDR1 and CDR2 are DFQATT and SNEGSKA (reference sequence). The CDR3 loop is CSARRNEKLFF. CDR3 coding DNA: TGCAGTGCTCGACGGAATGAAAAACTGTTTTTT.

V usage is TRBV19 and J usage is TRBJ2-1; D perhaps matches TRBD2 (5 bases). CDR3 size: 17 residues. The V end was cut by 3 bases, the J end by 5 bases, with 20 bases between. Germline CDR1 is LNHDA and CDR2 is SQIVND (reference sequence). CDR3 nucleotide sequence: TGTGCCAGTAGTATTAGATTTAGGACTCTGAGTAACAATGAGCAGTTCTTC. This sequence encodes CASSIRFRTLSNNEQFF.

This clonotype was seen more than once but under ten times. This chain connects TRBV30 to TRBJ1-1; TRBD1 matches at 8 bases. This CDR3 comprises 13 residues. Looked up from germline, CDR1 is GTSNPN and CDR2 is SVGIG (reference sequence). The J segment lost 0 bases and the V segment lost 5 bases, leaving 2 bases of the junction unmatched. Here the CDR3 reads CAWGTGLNTEAFF. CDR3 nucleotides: TGTGCCTGGGGGACAGGCTTGAACACTGAAGCTTTCTTT. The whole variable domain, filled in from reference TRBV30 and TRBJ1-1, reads SQTIHQWPATLVQPVGSPLSLECTVEGTSNPNLYWYRQAAGRGLQLLFYSVGIGQISSEVPQNLSASRPQDRQFILSSKKLLLSDSGFYLCAWGTGLNTEAFFGQGTRLTVV.